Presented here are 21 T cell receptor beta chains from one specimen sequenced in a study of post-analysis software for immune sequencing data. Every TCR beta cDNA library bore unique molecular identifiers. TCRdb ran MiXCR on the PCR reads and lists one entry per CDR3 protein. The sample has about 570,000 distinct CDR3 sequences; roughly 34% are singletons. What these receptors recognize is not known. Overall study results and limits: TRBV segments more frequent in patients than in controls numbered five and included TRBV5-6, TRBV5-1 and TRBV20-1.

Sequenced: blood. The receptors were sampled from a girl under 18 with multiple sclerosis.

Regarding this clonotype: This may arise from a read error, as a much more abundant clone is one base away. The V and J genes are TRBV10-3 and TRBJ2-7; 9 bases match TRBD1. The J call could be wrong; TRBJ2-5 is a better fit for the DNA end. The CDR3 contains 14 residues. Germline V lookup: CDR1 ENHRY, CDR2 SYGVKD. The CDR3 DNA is TGTGCCATCCGCATAAAGGACAGGGGAGCGACCCAGTACTTC. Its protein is CAIRIKDRGATQYF.

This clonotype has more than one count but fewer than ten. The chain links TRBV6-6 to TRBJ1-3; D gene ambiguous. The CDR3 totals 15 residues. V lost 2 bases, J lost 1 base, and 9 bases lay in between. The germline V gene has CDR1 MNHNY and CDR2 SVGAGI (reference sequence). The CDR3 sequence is CASSYLQSSGNTIYF. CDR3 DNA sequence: TGTGCCAGCAGTTACCTCCAGTCTTCTGGAAACACCATATATTTT.

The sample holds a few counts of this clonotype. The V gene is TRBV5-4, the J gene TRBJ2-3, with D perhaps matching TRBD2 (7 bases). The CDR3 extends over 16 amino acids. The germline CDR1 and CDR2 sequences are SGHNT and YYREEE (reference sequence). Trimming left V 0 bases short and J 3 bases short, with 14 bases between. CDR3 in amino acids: CASSLEGGVSTDTQYF. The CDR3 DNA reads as TGTGCCAGCAGCTTGGAGGGGGGGGTATCGACAGATACGCAGTATTTT. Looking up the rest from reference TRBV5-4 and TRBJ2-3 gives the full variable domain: ETGVTQSPTHLIKTRGQQVTLRCSSQSGHNTVSWYQQALGQGPQFIFQYYREEENGRGNFPPRFSGLQFPNYSSELNVNALELDDSALYLCASSLEGGVSTDTQYFGPGTRLTVL.

CDR3 residues: CASSLQGAVTEAFF. The CDR3 region has the DNA TGTGCCAGCAGCCTACAGGGGGCTGTCACTGAAGCTTTCTTT. The V call is TRBV6-6, the J call TRBJ1-1, with 9 bases matching TRBD1. Germline CDR1 and CDR2: MNHNY and SVGAGI (reference sequence). CDR3 length equals 14 residues. After removal of 6 bases from V and 4 bases from J, the junction contained 6 bases not matched to a gene.

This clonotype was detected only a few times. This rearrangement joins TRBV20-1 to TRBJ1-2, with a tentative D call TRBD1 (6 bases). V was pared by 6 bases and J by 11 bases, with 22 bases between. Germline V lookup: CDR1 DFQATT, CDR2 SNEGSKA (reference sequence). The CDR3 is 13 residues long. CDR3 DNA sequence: TGCAGTGCGGAAACGACAGGAGCTTCTGGGTACACCTTC. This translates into CSAETTGASGYTF.

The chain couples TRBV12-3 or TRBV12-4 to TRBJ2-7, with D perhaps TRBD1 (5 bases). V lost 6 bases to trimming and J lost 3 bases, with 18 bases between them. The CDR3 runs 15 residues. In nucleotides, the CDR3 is TGTGCCAGCAGCTATGGGGCCTCGGGCCTCTACGAGCAGTACTTC. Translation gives CASSYGASGLYEQYF.

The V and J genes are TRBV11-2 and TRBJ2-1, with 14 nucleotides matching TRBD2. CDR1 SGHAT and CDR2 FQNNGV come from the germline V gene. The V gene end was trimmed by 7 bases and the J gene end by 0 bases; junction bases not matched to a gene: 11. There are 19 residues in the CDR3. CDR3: CASTLWGLAGASSYNEQFF. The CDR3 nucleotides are TGTGCCAGCACCCTCTGGGGACTAGCGGGGGCCTCCTCCTACAATGAGCAGTTCTTC.

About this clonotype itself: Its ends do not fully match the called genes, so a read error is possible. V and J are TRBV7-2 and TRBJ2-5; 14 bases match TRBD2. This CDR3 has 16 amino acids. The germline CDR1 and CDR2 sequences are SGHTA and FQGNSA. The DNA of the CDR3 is TGTGCCAGCAGCATTATCGGGACTAGCGGGGGAGAGACCCGGTACTTC. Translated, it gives CASSIIGTSGGETRYF.

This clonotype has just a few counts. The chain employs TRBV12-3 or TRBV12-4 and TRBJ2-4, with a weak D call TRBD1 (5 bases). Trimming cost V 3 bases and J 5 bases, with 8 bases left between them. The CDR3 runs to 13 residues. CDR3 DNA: TGTGCCAGCAGTTTGACAGAACAAAACATTCAGTACTTC. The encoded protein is CASSLTEQNIQYF.

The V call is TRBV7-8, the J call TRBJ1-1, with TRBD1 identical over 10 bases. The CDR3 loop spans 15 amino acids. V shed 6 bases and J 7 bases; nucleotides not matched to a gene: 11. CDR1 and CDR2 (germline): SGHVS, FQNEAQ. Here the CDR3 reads CASRPTGGGWGEAFF. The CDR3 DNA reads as TGTGCCAGCAGGCCGACAGGGGGCGGGTGGGGTGAAGCTTTCTTT.

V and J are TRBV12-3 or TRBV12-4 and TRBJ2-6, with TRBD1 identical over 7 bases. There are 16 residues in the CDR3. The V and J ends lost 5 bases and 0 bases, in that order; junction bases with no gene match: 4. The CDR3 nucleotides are TGTGCCAGCAGTCAATACAGGGGCTCTGGGGCCAACGTCCTGACTTTC. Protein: CASSQYRGSGANVLTF.

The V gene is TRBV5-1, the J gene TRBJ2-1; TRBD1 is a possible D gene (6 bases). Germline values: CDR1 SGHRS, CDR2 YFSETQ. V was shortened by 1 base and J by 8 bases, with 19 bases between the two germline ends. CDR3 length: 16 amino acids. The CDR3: CASSLILTGLRDEQFF. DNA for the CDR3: TGCGCCAGCAGCTTGATTTTAACAGGGCTAAGGGATGAGCAGTTCTTC. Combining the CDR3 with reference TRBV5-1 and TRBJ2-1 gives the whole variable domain KAGVTQTPRYLIKTRGQQVTLSCSPISGHRSVSWYQQTPGQGLQFLFEYFSETQRNKGNFPGRFSGRQFSNSRSEMNVSTLELGDSALYLCASSLILTGLRDEQFFGPGTRLTVL.

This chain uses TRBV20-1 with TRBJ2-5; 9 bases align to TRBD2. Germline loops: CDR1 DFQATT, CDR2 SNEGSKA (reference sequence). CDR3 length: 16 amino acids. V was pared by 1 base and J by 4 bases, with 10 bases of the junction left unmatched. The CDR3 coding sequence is TGCAGTGCTAGAGGCGGGTTAGCGGGGGAACCAGAGACCCAGTACTTC. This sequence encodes CSARGGLAGEPETQYF.

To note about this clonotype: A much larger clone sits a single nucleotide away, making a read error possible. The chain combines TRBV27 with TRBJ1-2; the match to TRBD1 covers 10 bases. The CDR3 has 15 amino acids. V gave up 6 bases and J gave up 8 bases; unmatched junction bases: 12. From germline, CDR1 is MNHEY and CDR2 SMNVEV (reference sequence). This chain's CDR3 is CASRPIDRGRGGYTF. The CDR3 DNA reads TGTGCCAGCAGACCTATTGACAGGGGGCGGGGGGGCTACACCTTC.

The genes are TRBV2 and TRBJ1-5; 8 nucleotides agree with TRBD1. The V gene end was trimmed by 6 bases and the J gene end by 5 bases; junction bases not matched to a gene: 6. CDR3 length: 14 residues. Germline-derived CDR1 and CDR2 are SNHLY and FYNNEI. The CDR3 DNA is TGTGCCAGCAGGCCCGGGACAGGTCATCAGCCCCAGCATTTT. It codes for CASRPGTGHQPQHF. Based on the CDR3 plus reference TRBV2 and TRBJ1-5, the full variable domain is EPEVTQTPSHQVTQMGQEVILRCVPISNHLYFYWYRQILGQKVEFLVSFYNNEISEKSEIFDDQFSVERPDGSNFTLKIRSTKLEDSAMYFCASRPGTGHQPQHFGDGTRLSIL.

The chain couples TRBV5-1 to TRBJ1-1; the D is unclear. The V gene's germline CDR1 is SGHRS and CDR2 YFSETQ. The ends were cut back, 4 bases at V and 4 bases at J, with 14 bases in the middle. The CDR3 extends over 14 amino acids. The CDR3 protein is CASSLLPASTEAFF. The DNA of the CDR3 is TGCGCCAGCAGCCTCCTCCCAGCGAGCACTGAAGCTTTCTTT.

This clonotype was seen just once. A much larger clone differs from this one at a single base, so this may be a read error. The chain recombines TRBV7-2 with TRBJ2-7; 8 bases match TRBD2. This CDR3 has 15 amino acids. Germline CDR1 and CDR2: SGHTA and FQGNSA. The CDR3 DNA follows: TGTGCCAGCAGCTTGGCGGGGGGCCTCTCCTACGGGCAGTACTTC. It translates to CASSLAGGLSYGQYF.

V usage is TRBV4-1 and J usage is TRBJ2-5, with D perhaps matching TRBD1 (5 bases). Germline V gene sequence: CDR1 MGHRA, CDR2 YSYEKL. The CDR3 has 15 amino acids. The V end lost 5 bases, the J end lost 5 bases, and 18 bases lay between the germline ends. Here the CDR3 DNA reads TGCGCCAGCAGCGGAACTCCAGGGATATCGGAGACCCAGTACTTC. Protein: CASSGTPGISETQYF.

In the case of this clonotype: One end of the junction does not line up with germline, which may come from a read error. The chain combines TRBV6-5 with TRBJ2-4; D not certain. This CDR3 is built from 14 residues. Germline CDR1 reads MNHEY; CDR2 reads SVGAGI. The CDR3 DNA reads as TGTGCCGGCAGTACCGACGAGGCCAAAAACATTCAGTACTTC. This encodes CAGSTDEAKNIQYF.

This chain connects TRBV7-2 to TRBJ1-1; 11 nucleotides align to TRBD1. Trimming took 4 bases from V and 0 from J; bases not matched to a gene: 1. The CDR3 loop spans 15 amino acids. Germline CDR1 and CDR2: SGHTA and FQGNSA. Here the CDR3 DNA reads TGTGCCAGCAGCTGGGACAGGGGGATGAACACTGAAGCTTTCTTT. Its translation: CASSWDRGMNTEAFF.

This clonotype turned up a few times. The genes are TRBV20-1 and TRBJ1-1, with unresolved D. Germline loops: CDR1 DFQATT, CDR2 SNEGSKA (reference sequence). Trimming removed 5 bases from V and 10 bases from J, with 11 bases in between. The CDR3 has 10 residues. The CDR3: CSAWWVGAFF. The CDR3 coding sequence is TGCAGTGCTTGGTGGGTTGGAGCTTTCTTT.